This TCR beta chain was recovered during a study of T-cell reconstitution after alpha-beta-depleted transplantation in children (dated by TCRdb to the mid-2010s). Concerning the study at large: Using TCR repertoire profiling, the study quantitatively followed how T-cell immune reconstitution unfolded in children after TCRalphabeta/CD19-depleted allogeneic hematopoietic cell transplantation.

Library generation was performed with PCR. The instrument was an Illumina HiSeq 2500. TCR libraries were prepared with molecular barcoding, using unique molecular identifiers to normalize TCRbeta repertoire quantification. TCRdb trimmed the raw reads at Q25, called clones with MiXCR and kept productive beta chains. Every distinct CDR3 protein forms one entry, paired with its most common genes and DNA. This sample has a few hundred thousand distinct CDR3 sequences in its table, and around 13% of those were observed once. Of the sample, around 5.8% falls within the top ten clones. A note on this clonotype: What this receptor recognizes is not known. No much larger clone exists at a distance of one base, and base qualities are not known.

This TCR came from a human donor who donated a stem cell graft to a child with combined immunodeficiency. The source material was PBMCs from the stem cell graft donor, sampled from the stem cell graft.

The nucleotides read TGTGCCACCAGTGACCCGGGGGACAGAACGAGGAATGAGCAGTTCTTC. This sequence encodes CATSDPGDRTRNEQFF. The chain joins TRBV24-1 to TRBJ2-1; the D gene is possibly TRBD1, with 7 bases matching. V loses 4 bases of germline sequence and J loses 7 bases, and the interval between the two ends is 19 bases. Including the terminal cysteine and phenylalanine, the CDR3 comprises 16 residues. Of all the DNA, just the CDR3 is kept, 48 bases in frame from base 1. Taken from the germline V gene, the CDR1 and CDR2 loops are KGHDR and SFDVKD.